The 28 T cell receptor beta chains below were found in one sample sequenced in a study of T cell responses to AZD1222 COVID-19 vaccine. Data came from immunoSEQ multiplex PCR; TCRdb stores just in-frame clones and leaves some out. The table shows about 97,000 clones, with 70% to 90% occurring only once. The source material was peripheral blood, sampled on day 0 of AZD1222 vaccination. The origin of the receptors is an adult in good health.

V and J are TRBV19 and TRBJ1-5; TRBD1 agrees at 8 bases. The CDR3 sequence is 15 residues long. With 4 bases clipped from V and 4 bases from J, the junction kept 6 bases outside the gene matches. The germline gives CDR1 LNHDA, CDR2 SQIVND (reference sequence). CDR3 bases: TGTGCCAGTAGTACCCTGACAGGGGCTAATCAGCCCCAGCATTTT. It specifies CASSTLTGANQPQHF.

The chain employs TRBV7-9 and TRBJ1-3, with D unresolved. The CDR3 extends over 16 amino acids. The germline gives CDR1 SEHNR, CDR2 FQNEAQ (reference sequence). V was shortened by 1 base and J by 4 bases, with 14 bases between the two germline ends. CDR3 in amino acids: CASSLVVQRPGNTIYF. The CDR3 nucleotides are TGTGCCAGCAGCTTAGTGGTACAGCGCCCAGGAAACACCATATATTTT.

This chain connects TRBV30 to TRBJ1-2; unclear D gene. Germline V gene data show CDR1 as GTSNPN and CDR2 as SVGIG (reference sequence). Deletions cut 5 bases from V and 5 bases from J, with 15 bases between. The CDR3 has 13 amino acids. CDR3 DNA sequence: TGTGCCTGGTGTACGGAGCCAATTTATGGCTACACCTTC. Its protein is CAWCTEPIYGYTF.

The chain joins TRBV10-3 to TRBJ2-7; D tentatively fits TRBD1 or TRBD2 (6 bases each). CDR3 length equals 12 residues. Per the germline V gene, CDR1 is ENHRY and CDR2 is SYGVKD. The V and J ends lost 2 bases and 10 bases respectively, with 12 bases between them. CDR3 residues: CAISEVLGGQYF. The CDR3 nucleotides are TGTGCCATCAGTGAGGTGTTGGGGGGCCAGTACTTC.

The chain links TRBV2 to TRBJ2-1; a possible D gene is TRBD1 (6 bases). With 5 bases removed from V and 8 bases from J, the gap between germline ends came to 10 bases. CDR1 is SNHLY, CDR2 FYNNEI, per germline. The CDR3 extends over 12 amino acids. The CDR3 DNA is TGTGCCAGCAGTTCAGGGGCCGATGAGCAGTTCTTC. Translating gives CASSSGADEQFF.

This rearrangement joins TRBV9 to TRBJ2-2, with a possible D match to TRBD2 (6 bases). V lost 7 bases, J lost 4 bases, and 11 bases lay in between. Germline lookup yields CDR1 SGDLS and CDR2 YYNGEE. This CDR3 spans 13 amino acids. The CDR3 loop is CASGGRGTGELFF. The CDR3 DNA is TGTGCCAGCGGGGGGAGAGGCACCGGGGAGCTGTTTTTT.

The chain carries TRBV5-1 and TRBJ1-3; 7 nucleotides match TRBD1. The V gene's germline CDR1 is SGHRS and CDR2 YFSETQ. CDR3 length: 18 residues. V lost 4 bases, J lost 3 bases, and 16 bases stayed unmatched. The CDR3 region has the DNA TGCGCCAGCAGCCTAGGGACAGCCCTTGGTCGATTTGGAAACACCATATATTTT. Encoded protein: CASSLGTALGRFGNTIYF.

In DNA form, the CDR3 reads TGCGCCAGCAGCTTGAGTGTACAGGGAGGGACCGGGGAGCTGTTTTTT. As protein: CASSLSVQGGTGELFF. This chain connects TRBV5-1 to TRBJ2-2; a possible D gene is TRBD2 (7 bases). CDR1 and CDR2 (germline): SGHRS, YFSETQ. V lost 1 base and J lost 5, with 15 bases in between. CDR3 length: 16 residues.

This clone was detected a few times. This chain joins TRBV19 and TRBJ1-1; perhaps TRBD1 as D (6 bases). Trimming took off 6 bases at V and 5 bases at J, with 19 bases between the two ends. Germline CDR1 reads LNHDA; CDR2 reads SQIVND (reference sequence). The CDR3 is 15 residues long. CDR3 sequence (DNA): TGTGCCAGTAGCCACCGACAGGAGACGGGAACTGAAGCTTTCTTT. This encodes CASSHRQETGTEAFF.

J is TRBJ1-1 and V is TRBV7-6; 8 nucleotides agree with TRBD1. The V gene's germline CDR1 is SGHVS and CDR2 FNYEAQ. The CDR3 loop spans 15 amino acids. Trimming at V came to 4 bases and at J to 3 bases, leaving 7 bases not matched to a gene. CDR3 amino acids: CASSSPGGLYTEAFF. Written as DNA, the CDR3 is TGTGCCAGCAGCTCCCCAGGGGGCCTTTACACTGAAGCTTTCTTT.

The chain has TRBV4-1 and TRBJ1-1, with D unresolved. Trimming shortened V by 0 bases and J by 5 bases, and 16 bases separated the two germline ends. CDR3 length: 16 residues. CDR1 and CDR2 from the germline V gene are MGHRA and YSYEKL. This CDR3 reads CASSQEWPGVRTEAFF. As DNA, the CDR3 is TGCGCCAGCAGCCAAGAATGGCCGGGAGTGAGGACTGAAGCTTTCTTT.

This rearrangement joins TRBV6-5 to TRBJ2-7, with a possible D match to TRBD2 (6 bases). V was cut by 2 bases and J by 5 bases, with 7 bases left in between. CDR3 size: 12 residues. Germline CDR1 is MNHEY and CDR2 is SVGAGI. Written as DNA, the CDR3 is TGTGCCAGCAGTTACGCGGGGAACGAGCAGTACTTC. Encoded protein: CASSYAGNEQYF.

The rearrangement joins TRBV18 to TRBJ1-2, with a possible D match to TRBD1 (5 bases). The CDR3 runs 13 residues. Between the trimmed V and J ends, which lost 6 bases and 8 bases, there was a span of 16 bases. Germline V gene data show CDR1 as KGHSH and CDR2 as LQKENI. CDR3 residues: CASSEVQGAGYTF. Written as DNA, the CDR3 is TGTGCCAGCTCCGAGGTTCAAGGGGCGGGCTACACCTTC.

J is TRBJ1-3 and V is TRBV20-1, with no clear D. Trimming took off 6 bases at V and 4 bases at J, with 7 bases between the two ends. This CDR3 spans 11 amino acids. Per germline, CDR1 DFQATT and CDR2 SNEGSKA (reference sequence). This CDR3 reads CSARKGNTIYF. In DNA form, the CDR3 reads TGCAGTGCAAGAAAGGGAAACACCATATATTTT.

The count of this clone is one. The gene calls are TRBV9 and TRBJ2-3, with D perhaps TRBD2 (6 bases). Trimming shortened V by 0 bases and J by 2 bases, and 13 bases separated the two germline ends. The CDR3 has 16 residues. CDR1 and CDR2 (germline): SGDLS, YYNGEE. The CDR3 DNA follows: TGTGCCAGCAGCGTAGATCGGGCGGGGACCACAGATACGCAGTATTTT. Translating it yields CASSVDRAGTTDTQYF.

V usage is TRBV6-6 and J usage is TRBJ1-2, with 9 bases lining up with TRBD1. The CDR3 has 14 residues. Trimming took 6 bases from V and 4 from J; bases not matched to a gene: 6. Germline loops: CDR1 MNHNY, CDR2 SVGAGI (reference sequence). CDR3 in amino acids: CASSPQGASYGYTF. The CDR3 DNA reads TGTGCCAGCAGCCCACAGGGGGCCAGCTATGGCTACACCTTC.

The V call is TRBV7-2, the J call TRBJ2-1; D tentatively reads TRBD1 or TRBD2 (5 bases each). Per germline, CDR1 SGHTA and CDR2 FQGNSA. CDR3 length equals 12 residues. Trimming stripped 5 bases from V and 9 bases from J, with 11 bases between. CDR3 bases: TGTGCCAGCAGCCGGGACGTGGGTGAGCAGTTCTTC. Its protein is CASSRDVGEQFF.

This rearrangement joins TRBV4-3 to TRBJ2-1; D ambiguous. V was pared by 4 bases and J by 0 bases, with 10 bases between. The length of the CDR3 is 15 residues. In germline, CDR1 is LGHNA, CDR2 YSLEER. The CDR3 bases are TGCGCCAGCAGCCCGGCGGAGAGCTCCTACAATGAGCAGTTCTTC. It codes for CASSPAESSYNEQFF.

The chain is built from TRBV9 and TRBJ1-4; D call uncertain. V lost 0 bases to trimming and J lost 0 bases, with 6 bases between them. Per germline, CDR1 SGDLS and CDR2 YYNGEE. CDR3 length: 15 residues. CDR3 in amino acids: CASSVEAATNEKLFF. The CDR3 bases are TGTGCCAGCAGCGTAGAGGCCGCAACTAATGAAAAACTGTTTTTT. Filled out from reference TRBV9 and TRBJ1-4, the complete variable domain reads DSGVTQTPKHLITATGQRVTLRCSPRSGDLSVYWYQQSLDQGLQFLIQYYNGEERAKGNILERFSAQQFPDLHSELNLSSLELGDSALYFCASSVEAATNEKLFFGSGTQLSVL.

The rearrangement joins TRBV19 to TRBJ2-4, with D tentatively TRBD1 or TRBD2 (5 bases each). Looked up from germline, CDR1 is LNHDA and CDR2 is SQIVND (reference sequence). V shed 3 bases and J shed 3 bases, with 21 bases lying between them. The CDR3 is 18 amino acids. The CDR3 spells CASSIGFSTGGNKNIQYF. DNA for the CDR3: TGTGCCAGTAGTATCGGGTTTAGTACAGGAGGAAACAAAAACATTCAGTACTTC. The variable domain in full, completed from reference TRBV19 and TRBJ2-4, reads DGGITQSPKYLFRKEGQNVTLSCEQNLNHDAMYWYRQDPGQGLRLIYYSQIVNDFQKGDIAEGYSVSREKKESFPLTVTSAQKNPTAFYLCASSIGFSTGGNKNIQYFGAGTRLSVL.

The chain joins TRBV5-4 to TRBJ1-5; TRBD1 aligns across 10 bases. The germline V gene has CDR1 SGHNT and CDR2 YYREEE (reference sequence). J gave up 4 bases and V 4 bases, and 2 bases lay outside the gene matches. The length of the CDR3 is 14 residues. The CDR3 region has the DNA TGTGCCAGCAGCCCGGACAGGGGGAATCAGCCCCAGCATTTT. This translates into CASSPDRGNQPQHF.

The chain joins TRBV2 to TRBJ1-5; tentatively, D is TRBD1 (6 bases). There are 16 residues in the CDR3. CDR1 SNHLY and CDR2 FYNNEI come from the germline V gene. V lost 8 bases and J 6 bases, leaving 23 bases between the germline ends. The CDR3 is CASRRGGRSQAQPQHF. As DNA, the CDR3 is TGTGCCAGCCGAAGGGGGGGTCGTTCCCAAGCTCAGCCCCAGCATTTT.

The rearrangement links TRBV7-9 to TRBJ1-4; D gene unclear. From germline, CDR1 is SEHNR and CDR2 FQNEAQ (reference sequence). Trimming took 1 base from V and 0 from J, leaving 6 bases between them. This CDR3 is built from 15 residues. The CDR3 protein is CASSLGTSTNEKLFF. Here the CDR3 DNA reads TGTGCCAGCAGCTTAGGCACATCAACTAATGAAAAACTGTTTTTT. The full variable domain, its missing parts supplied by reference TRBV7-9 and TRBJ1-4, is DTGVSQNPRHKITKRGQNVTFRCDPISEHNRLYWYRQTLGQGPEFLTYFQNEAQLEKSRLLSDRFSAERPKGSFSTLEIQRTEQGDSAMYLCASSLGTSTNEKLFFGSGTQLSVL.

This chain links TRBV6-5 with TRBJ2-7, with D possibly being TRBD2 (6 bases). Germline lookup yields CDR1 MNHEY and CDR2 SVGAGI. Trimming stripped 8 bases from V and 3 bases from J, with 11 bases between. The CDR3 spans 12 residues. The CDR3, as DNA: TGTGCCAGCTGCGGGACTCTCTACGAGCAGTACTTC. The encoded protein is CASCGTLYEQYF.

The chain uses TRBV7-9 and TRBJ2-3; no firm D call. The germline gives CDR1 SEHNR, CDR2 FQNEAQ (reference sequence). Trimming took 4 bases from V and 4 from J, leaving 6 bases between them. The CDR3 consists of 12 residues. DNA of the CDR3: TGTGCCAGCAGCTCAAGCGCAGATACGCAGTATTTT. Translated: CASSSSADTQYF.

The chain has TRBV6-5 and TRBJ2-7, with 7 nucleotides matching TRBD1. V lost 6 bases, J lost 4 bases, and 3 bases stayed unmatched. CDR3 length equals 12 residues. Germline-derived CDR1 and CDR2 are MNHEY and SVGAGI. CDR3 sequence reads: CASRSTGYEQYF. The CDR3, as DNA: TGTGCCAGCAGATCGACAGGGTACGAGCAGTACTTC.

The chain has TRBV28 and TRBJ2-1, with D unresolved. Trimming stripped 6 bases from V and 4 bases from J, with 10 bases between. Germline V gene lookup returns CDR1 MDHEN and CDR2 SYDVKM. The CDR3 is 13 residues long. CDR3: CASSLDGYNEQFF. The CDR3 region has the DNA TGTGCCAGCAGCCTGGACGGGTACAATGAGCAGTTCTTC. The whole variable domain, filled in from reference TRBV28 and TRBJ2-1, reads DVKVTQSSRYLVKRTGEKVFLECVQDMDHENMFWYRQDPGLGLRLIYFSYDVKMKEKGDIPEGYSVSREKKERFSLILESASTNQTSMYLCASSLDGYNEQFFGPGTRLTVL.

Only one count was recorded for this clone. The chain carries TRBV7-6 and TRBJ1-3, with a tentative D call TRBD1 (6 bases). Per germline, CDR1 SGHVS and CDR2 FNYEAQ. The germline V and J ends were trimmed by 5 bases and 4 bases, with 18 bases remaining between them. This CDR3 is built from 16 residues. The CDR3 loop reads CASSPDHRAAGNTIYF. CDR3 coding DNA: TGTGCCAGCAGCCCAGACCACAGGGCGGCAGGAAACACCATATATTTT.